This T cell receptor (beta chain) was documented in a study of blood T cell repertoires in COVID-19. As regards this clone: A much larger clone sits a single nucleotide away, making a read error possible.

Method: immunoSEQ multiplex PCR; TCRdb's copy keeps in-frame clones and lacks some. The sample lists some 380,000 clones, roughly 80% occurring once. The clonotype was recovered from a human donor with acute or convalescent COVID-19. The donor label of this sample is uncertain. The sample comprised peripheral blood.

The CDR3 here is CASSLQENTEAFF. The CDR3 bases are TGTGCCAGCAGCTTACAGGAGAACACTGAAGCTTTCTTT. This rearrangement joins TRBV7-6 to TRBJ1-1; no definite D call. The V end lost 2 bases, the J end lost 1 base, and 5 bases lay between the germline ends. CDR3 length: 13 amino acids. The germline V gene encodes CDR1 SGHVS and CDR2 FNYEAQ.